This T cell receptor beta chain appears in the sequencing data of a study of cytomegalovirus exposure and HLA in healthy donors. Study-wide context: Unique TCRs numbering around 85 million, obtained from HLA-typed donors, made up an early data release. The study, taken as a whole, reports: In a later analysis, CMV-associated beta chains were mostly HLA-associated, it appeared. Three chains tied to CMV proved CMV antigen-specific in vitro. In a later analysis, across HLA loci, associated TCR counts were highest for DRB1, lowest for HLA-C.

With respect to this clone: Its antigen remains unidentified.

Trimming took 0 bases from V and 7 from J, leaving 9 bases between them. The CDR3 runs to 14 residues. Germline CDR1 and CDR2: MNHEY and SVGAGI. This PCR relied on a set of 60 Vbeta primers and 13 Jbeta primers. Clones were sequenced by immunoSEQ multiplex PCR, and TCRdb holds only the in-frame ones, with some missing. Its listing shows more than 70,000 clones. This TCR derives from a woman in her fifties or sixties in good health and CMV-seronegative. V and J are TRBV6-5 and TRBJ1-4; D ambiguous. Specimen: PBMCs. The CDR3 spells CASSYSELGEKLFF. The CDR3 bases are TGTGCCAGCAGTTACTCGGAGTTAGGTGAAAAACTGTTTTTT.